This T cell receptor beta chain was recorded in a study of T cell changes during pregnancy in multiple sclerosis. The assay was immunoSEQ multiplex PCR, and TCRdb's table has in-frame clones only and misses some. The data hold tens of thousands of clones, with about 92% observed a single time. This clonotype was obtained from a female donor with multiple sclerosis, enrolled in a pregnancy study. The sequencing here drew on peripheral blood, taken after pregnancy.

CDR3 DNA sequence: TGTGCCAGCAGTTTGACCGGGAGAGACCACTACGAGCAGTACTTC. It yields the protein CASSLTGRDHYEQYF. This chain uses TRBV27 with TRBJ2-7; perhaps TRBD2 as D (6 bases). The CDR3 totals 15 residues. V was cut by 3 bases and J by 3 bases, with 15 bases left in between. Germline-derived CDR1 and CDR2 are MNHEY and SMNVEV (reference sequence).